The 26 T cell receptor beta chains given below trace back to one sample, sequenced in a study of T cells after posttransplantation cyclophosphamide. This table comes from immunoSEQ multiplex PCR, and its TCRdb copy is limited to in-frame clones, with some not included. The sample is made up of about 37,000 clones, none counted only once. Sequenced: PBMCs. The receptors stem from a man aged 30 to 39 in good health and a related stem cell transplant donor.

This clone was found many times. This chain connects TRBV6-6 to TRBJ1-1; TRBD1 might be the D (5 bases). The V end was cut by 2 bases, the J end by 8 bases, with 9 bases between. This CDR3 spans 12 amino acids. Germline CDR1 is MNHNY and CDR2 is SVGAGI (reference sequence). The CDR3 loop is CASSYGGGEAFF. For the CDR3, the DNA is TGTGCCAGCAGTTACGGGGGGGGAGAAGCTTTCTTT.

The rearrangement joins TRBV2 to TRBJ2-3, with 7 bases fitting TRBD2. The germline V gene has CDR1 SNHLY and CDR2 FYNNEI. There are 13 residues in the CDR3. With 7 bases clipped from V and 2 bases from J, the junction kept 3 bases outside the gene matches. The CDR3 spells CASNRDYTDTQYF. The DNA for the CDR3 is TGTGCCAGCAATCGGGACTACACAGATACGCAGTATTTT. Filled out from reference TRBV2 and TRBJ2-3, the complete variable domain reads EPEVTQTPSHQVTQMGQEVILRCVPISNHLYFYWYRQILGQKVEFLVSFYNNEISEKSEIFDDQFSVERPDGSNFTLKIRSTKLEDSAMYFCASNRDYTDTQYFGPGTRLTVL.

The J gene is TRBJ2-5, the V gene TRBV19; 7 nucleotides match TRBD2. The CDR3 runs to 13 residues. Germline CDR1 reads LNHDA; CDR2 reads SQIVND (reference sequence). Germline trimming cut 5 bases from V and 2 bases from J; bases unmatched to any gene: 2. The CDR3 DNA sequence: TGTGCCAGTAGTCGGACTAGACAAGAGACCCAGTACTTC. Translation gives CASSRTRQETQYF.

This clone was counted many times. The CDR3 DNA reads as TGTGCCAGTAGTAAGACAGGGTTTGACGGGGAGCTGTTTTTT. Encoded protein: CASSKTGFDGELFF. The gene calls are TRBV19 and TRBJ2-2; 7 nucleotides align to TRBD1. The trim removed 4 bases at V and 7 bases at J, leaving 6 bases unmatched. Germline V CDR1 and CDR2: LNHDA, SQIVND (reference sequence). This CDR3 comprises 14 residues.

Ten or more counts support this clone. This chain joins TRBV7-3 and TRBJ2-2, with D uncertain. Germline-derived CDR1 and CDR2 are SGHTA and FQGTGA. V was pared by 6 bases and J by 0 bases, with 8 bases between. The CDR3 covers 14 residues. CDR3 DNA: TGTGCCAGCAGTCTAACGGCGAACACCGGGGAGCTGTTTTTT. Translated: CASSLTANTGELFF.

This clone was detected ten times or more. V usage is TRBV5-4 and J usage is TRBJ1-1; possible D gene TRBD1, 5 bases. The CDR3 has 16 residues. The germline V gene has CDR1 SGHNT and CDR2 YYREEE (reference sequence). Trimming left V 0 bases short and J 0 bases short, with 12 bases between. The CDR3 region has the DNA TGTGCCAGCAGCTTGGCCCCGACAGATATGAACACTGAAGCTTTCTTT. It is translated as CASSLAPTDMNTEAFF. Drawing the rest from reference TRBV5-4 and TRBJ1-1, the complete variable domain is ETGVTQSPTHLIKTRGQQVTLRCSSQSGHNTVSWYQQALGQGPQFIFQYYREEENGRGNFPPRFSGLQFPNYSSELNVNALELDDSALYLCASSLAPTDMNTEAFFGQGTRLTVV.

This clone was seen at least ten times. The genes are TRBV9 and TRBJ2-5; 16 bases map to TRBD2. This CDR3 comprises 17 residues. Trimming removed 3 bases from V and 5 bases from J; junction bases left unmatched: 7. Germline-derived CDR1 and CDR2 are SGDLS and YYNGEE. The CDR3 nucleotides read TGTGCCAGCAGCGCCGGGACTAGCGGGGGGGCCGGGGAGACCCAGTACTTC. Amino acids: CASSAGTSGGAGETQYF. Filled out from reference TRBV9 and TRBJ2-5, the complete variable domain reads DSGVTQTPKHLITATGQRVTLRCSPRSGDLSVYWYQQSLDQGLQFLIQYYNGEERAKGNILERFSAQQFPDLHSELNLSSLELGDSALYFCASSAGTSGGAGETQYFGPGTRLLVL.

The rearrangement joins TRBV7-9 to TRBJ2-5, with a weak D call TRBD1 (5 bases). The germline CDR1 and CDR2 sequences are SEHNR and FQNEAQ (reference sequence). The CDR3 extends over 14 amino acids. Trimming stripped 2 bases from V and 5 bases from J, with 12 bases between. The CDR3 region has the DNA TGTGCCAGCAGCTTAAGGGCAGGGCGGGAGACCCAGTACTTC. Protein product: CASSLRAGRETQYF.

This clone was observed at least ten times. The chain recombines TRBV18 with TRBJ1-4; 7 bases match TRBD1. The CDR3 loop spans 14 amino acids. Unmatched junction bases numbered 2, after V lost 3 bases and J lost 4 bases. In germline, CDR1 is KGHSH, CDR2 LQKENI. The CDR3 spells CASSPGQLNEKLFF. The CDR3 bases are TGTGCCAGCTCACCGGGACAGCTTAATGAAAAACTGTTTTTT.

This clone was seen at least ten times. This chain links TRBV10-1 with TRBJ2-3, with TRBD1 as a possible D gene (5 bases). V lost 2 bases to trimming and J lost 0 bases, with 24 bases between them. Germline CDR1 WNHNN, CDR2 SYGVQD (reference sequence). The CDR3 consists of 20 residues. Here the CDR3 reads CASSEPAGQGRKSSTDTQYF. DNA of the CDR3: TGCGCCAGCAGTGAGCCTGCCGGGCAGGGAAGAAAGTCTAGCACAGATACGCAGTATTTT.

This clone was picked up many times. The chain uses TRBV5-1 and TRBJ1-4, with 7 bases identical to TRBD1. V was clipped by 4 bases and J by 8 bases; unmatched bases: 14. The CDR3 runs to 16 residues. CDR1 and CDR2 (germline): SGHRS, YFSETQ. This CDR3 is CASSPDVTGSGEKLFF. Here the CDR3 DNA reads TGCGCCAGCAGCCCGGACGTGACAGGGAGTGGGGAAAAACTGTTTTTT.

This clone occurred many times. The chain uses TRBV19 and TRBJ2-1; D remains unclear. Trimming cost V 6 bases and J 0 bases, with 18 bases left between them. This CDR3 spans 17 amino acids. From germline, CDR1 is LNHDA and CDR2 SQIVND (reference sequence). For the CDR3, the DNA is TGTGCCAGTAGCCCCCGGAGAGGCGGTAGCTCCTACAATGAGCAGTTCTTC. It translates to CASSPRRGGSSYNEQFF.

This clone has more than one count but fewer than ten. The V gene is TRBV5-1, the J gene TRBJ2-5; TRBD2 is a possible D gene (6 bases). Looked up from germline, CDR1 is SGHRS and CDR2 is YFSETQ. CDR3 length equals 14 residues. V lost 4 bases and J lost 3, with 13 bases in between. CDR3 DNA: TGCGCCAGCAGCCCCGGGAGAGGGGAAGAGACCCAGTACTTC. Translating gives CASSPGRGEETQYF.

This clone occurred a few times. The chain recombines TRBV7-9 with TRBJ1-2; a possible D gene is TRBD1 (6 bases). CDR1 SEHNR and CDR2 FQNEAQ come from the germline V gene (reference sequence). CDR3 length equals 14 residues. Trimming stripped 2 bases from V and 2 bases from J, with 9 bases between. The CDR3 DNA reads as TGTGCCAGCAGCTTAAGGGGGAAGAACTATGGCTACACCTTC. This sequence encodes CASSLRGKNYGYTF.

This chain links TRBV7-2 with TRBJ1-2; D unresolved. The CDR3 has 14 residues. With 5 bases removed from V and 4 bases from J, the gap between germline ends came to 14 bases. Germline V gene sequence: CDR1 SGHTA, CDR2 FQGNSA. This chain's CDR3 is CASSELLSSYGYTF. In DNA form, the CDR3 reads TGTGCCAGCAGCGAGCTTCTTTCTAGCTATGGCTACACCTTC.

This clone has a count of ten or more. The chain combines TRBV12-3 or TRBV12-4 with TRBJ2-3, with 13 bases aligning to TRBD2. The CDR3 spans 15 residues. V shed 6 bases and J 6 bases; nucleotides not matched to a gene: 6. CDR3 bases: TGTGCCAGCAGGTCGGGACTAGCGGGGCCGGATACGCAGTATTTT. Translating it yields CASRSGLAGPDTQYF.

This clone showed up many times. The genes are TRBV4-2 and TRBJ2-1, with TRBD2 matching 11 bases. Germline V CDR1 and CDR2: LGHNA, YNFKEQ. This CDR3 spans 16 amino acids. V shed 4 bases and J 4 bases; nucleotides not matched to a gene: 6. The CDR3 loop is CASSPGLAEPYNEQFF. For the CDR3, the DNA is TGTGCCAGCAGCCCGGGACTAGCGGAGCCTTACAATGAGCAGTTCTTC.

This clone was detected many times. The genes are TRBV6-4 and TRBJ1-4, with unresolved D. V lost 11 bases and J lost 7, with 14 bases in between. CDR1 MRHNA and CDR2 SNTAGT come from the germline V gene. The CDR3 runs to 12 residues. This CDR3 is CARRGYVEKLFF. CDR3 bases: TGTGCCCGGCGGGGATATGTTGAAAAACTGTTTTTT.

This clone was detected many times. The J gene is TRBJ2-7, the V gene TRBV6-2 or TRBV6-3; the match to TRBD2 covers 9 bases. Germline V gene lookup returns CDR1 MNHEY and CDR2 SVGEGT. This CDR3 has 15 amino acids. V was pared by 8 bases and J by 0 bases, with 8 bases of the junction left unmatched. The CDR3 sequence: CASSSAGGSSYEQYF. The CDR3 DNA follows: TGTGCCAGCTCTTCGGCGGGGGGGAGCTCCTACGAGCAGTACTTC.

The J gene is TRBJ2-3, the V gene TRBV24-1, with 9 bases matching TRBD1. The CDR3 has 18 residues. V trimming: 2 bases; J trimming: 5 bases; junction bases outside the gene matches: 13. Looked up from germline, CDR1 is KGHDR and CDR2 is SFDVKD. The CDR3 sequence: CATSDSTFSGTGRDTQYF. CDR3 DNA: TGTGCCACCAGTGATTCAACATTTTCCGGGACAGGGAGAGATACGCAGTATTTT.

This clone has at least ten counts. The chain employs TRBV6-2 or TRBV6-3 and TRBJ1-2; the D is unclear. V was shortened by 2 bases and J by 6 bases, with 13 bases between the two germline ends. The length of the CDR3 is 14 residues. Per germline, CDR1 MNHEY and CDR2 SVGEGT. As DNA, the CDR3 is TGTGCCAGCAGTTACGACGCGGGAAGGGATGGCTACACCTTC. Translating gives CASSYDAGRDGYTF.

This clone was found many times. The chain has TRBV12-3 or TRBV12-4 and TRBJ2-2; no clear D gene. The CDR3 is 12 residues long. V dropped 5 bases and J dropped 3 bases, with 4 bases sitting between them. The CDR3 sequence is CASSLHTGELFF. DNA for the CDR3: TGTGCCAGCAGTCTTCACACCGGGGAGCTGTTTTTT.

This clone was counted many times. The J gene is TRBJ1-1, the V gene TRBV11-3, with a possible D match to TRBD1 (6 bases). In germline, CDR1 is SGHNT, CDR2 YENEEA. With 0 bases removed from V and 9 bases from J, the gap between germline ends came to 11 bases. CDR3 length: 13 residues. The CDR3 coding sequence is TGTGCCAGCAGCTTAGACACAGGGAGCCAAGCTTTCTTT. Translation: CASSLDTGSQAFF.

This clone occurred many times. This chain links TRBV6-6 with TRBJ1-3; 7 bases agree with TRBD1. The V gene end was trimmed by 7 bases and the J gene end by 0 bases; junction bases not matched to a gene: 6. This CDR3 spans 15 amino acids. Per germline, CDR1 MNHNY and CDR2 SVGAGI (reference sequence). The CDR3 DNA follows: TGTGCCAGCAACGACAGGGCCCTCTCTGGAAACACCATATATTTT. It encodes CASNDRALSGNTIYF.

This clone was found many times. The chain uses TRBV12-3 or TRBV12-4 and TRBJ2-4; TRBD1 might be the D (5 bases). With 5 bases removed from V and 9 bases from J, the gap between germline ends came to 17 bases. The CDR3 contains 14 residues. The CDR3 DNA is TGTGCCAGCAGTCCTAGGGGCAGGGTTGGCATTCAGTACTTC. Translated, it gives CASSPRGRVGIQYF.

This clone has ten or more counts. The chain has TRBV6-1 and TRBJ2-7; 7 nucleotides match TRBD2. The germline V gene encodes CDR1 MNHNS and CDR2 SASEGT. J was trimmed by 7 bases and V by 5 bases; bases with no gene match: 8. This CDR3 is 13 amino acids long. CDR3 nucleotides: TGTGCCAGCAGTCGGGGAGCAGCGGGGGAGCAGTACTTC. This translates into CASSRGAAGEQYF.